A selection of T cell receptor beta chains follows, all from one sample in a study of shared clonotypes between healthy human individuals. The assay was immunoSEQ multiplex PCR, and TCRdb's table has in-frame clones only and misses some. The profile covers approximately 2.5 million clones, with more than 90% appearing a single time and 0.13% to 0.15% taken by the ten largest. Material: naive CD4+ T cells sorted from blood. Every receptor here comes from a young man in good health. Both conserved end residues are part of each CDR3. D genes are given only for firm matches. For some rows the clone size is stated as once, few or many, or as a class when expanded; others skip it.

CDR3nt	CDR3aa	len	abundance	d_gene	v_gene	j_gene
TGTGCCTGGACGGGGGTACAAAGCAATCAGCCCCAGCATTTT	CAWTGVQSNQPQHF	14	few	-	TRBV30	TRBJ1-5
TGCGCCAGCAGTGAGGAGGGGGCTGGTCAGCCCCAGCATTTT	CASSEEGAGQPQHF	14	-	TRBD1	TRBV10-2	TRBJ1-5
TGTGCCAGTCGGGATCAGGGTGGGCAGACCCAGTACTTC	CASRDQGGQTQYF	13	-	-	TRBV6-6	TRBJ2-5
TGCGCCAGCAGCTTGGAGTTTGGCAATGAGCAGTTCTTC	CASSLEFGNEQFF	13	once	-	TRBV5-1	TRBJ2-1
TGTGCCTGGAGCGGTGGACAGGGGGGTCAGCCCCAGCATTTT	CAWSGGQGGQPQHF	14	-	TRBD1	TRBV30	TRBJ1-5
TGTGCCAGCAGCCCTGGGGGACTAGCCACCTACAATGAGCAGTTCTTC	CASSPGGLATYNEQFF	16	-	TRBD2	TRBV5-4	TRBJ2-1
TGTGCCAGCAGCTCAACAGGGTCAAGCTCCTACAATGAGCAGTTCTTC	CASSSTGSSSYNEQFF	16	-	-	TRBV28	TRBJ2-1
TGTGCCAGCAGCTTGGCGAAGGGGACAGCCGCCCAAGAGACCCAGTACTTC	CASSLAKGTAAQETQYF	17	-	TRBD1	TRBV5-4	TRBJ2-5
TGCGCCAGCTCCGAGACCCGTAGCACAGATACGCAGTATTTT	CASSETRSTDTQYF	14	-	-	TRBV4-1	TRBJ2-3
TGTGCCAGTAGTCAGAGAAACTATGGCTACACCTTC	CASSQRNYGYTF	12	-	-	TRBV19	TRBJ1-2
TGTGCCAGCTCACCACGACAGGGTGTAGATACGCAGTATTTT	CASSPRQGVDTQYF	14	-	TRBD1	TRBV18	TRBJ2-3
TGTGCCAGCAGCCTGGCAGGGTTGTTTGGCTACACCTTC	CASSLAGLFGYTF	13	few	-	TRBV5-4	TRBJ1-2
TGTGCCAGCAGGAGGGGGCCAAATGAAAAACTGTTTTTT	CASRRGPNEKLFF	13	-	TRBD1	TRBV14	TRBJ1-4
TGTGCCTGGAGTGCCGGACAGCCTAATCAGCCCCAGCATTTT	CAWSAGQPNQPQHF	14	-	-	TRBV30	TRBJ1-5
TGTGCCAGCAGCTTTGGGGATTACGAGCAGTACTTC	CASSFGDYEQYF	12	-	-	TRBV7-9	TRBJ2-7
TGTGCCAGCAGCTCGACCCAGGGCCTAACAGATACGCAGTATTTT	CASSSTQGLTDTQYF	15	-	-	TRBV5-4	TRBJ2-3
TGTGCCTGGTCTCCCGACAGCAGCAATCAGCCCCAGCATTTT	CAWSPDSSNQPQHF	14	few	-	TRBV30	TRBJ1-5
TGTGCCAGCAGCTTAGTAGACAACCTGGGTCAGCCCCAGCATTTT	CASSLVDNLGQPQHF	15	-	-	TRBV7-2	TRBJ1-5
TGTGCCAGCAGTTCCCCTGGGGGTAGCGGGTTCACAGATACGCAGTATTTT	CASSSPGGSGFTDTQYF	17	once	TRBD2	TRBV28	TRBJ2-3
TGTGCCAGCAGCTTGATAGCGGGGGGAGACGAGCAGTTCTTC	CASSLIAGGDEQFF	14	-	TRBD2	TRBV5-4	TRBJ2-1
TGTGCCAGCTCACCACAGGGAACCGAGCAGTACTTC	CASSPQGTEQYF	12	-	-	TRBV18	TRBJ2-7
TGTGCCAGCAGCTTGGCCGAGGGGGGCTCACCCCTCCACTTT	CASSLAEGGSPLHF	14	-	-	TRBV5-4	TRBJ1-6